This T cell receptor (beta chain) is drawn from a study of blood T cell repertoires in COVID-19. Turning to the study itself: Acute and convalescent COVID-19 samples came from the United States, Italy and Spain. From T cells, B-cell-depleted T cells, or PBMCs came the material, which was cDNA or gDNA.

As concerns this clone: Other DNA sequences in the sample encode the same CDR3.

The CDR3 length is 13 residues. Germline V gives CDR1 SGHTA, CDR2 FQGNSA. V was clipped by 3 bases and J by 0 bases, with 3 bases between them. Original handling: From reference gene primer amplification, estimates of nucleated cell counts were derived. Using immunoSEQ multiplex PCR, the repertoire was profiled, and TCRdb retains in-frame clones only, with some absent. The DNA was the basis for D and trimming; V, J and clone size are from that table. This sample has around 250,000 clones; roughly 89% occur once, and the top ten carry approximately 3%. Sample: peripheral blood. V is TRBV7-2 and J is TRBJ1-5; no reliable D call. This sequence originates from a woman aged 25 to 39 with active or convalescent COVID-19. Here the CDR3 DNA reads TGTGCCAGCAGCTTTTATAGCAATCAGCCCCAGCATTTT. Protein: CASSFYSNQPQHF. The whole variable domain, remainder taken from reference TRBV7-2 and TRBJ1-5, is GAGVSQSPSNKVTEKGKDVELRCDPISGHTALYWYRQSLGQGLEFLIYFQGNSAPDKSGLPSDRFSAERTGGSVSTLTIQRTQQEDSAVYLCASSFYSNQPQHFGDGTRLSIL.